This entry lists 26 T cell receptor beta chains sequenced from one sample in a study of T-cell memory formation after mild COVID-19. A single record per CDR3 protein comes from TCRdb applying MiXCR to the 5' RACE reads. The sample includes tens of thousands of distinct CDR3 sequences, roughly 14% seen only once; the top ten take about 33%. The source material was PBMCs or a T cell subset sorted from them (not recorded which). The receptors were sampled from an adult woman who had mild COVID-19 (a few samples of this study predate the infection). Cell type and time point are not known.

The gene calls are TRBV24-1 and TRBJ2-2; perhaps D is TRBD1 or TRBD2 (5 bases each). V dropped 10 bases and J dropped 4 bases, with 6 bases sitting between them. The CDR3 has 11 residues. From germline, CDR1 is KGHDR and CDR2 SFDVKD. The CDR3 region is CATGTTGELFF. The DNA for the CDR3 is TGTGCCACAGGGACCACCGGGGAGCTGTTTTTT.

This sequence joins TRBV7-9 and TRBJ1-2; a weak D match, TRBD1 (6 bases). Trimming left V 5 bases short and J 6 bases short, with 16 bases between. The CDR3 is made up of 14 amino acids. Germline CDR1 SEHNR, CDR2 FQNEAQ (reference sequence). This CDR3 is CASSPSGQTDGYTF. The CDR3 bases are TGTGCCAGCAGCCCGAGCGGACAGACGGATGGCTACACCTTC.

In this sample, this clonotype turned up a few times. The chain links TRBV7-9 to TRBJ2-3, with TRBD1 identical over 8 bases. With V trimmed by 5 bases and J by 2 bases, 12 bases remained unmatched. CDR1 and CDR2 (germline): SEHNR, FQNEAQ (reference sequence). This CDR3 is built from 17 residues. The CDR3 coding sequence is TGTGCCAGCAGCCCCTTGGGCAGGGGGCTAGTCACAGATACGCAGTATTTT. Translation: CASSPLGRGLVTDTQYF.

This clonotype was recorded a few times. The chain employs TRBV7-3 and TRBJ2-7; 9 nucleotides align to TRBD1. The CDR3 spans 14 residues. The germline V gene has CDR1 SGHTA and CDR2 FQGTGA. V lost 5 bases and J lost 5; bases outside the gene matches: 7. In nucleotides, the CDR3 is TGTGCCAGCAGCCCTACTGGACAGGGGAACGAGCAGTACTTC. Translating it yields CASSPTGQGNEQYF.

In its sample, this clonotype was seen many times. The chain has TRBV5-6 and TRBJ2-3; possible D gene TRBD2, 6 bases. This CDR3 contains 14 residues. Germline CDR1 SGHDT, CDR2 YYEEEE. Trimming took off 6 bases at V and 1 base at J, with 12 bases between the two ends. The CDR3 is CASNGWGGTDTQYF. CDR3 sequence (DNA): TGTGCCAGCAACGGTTGGGGGGGCACAGATACGCAGTATTTT.

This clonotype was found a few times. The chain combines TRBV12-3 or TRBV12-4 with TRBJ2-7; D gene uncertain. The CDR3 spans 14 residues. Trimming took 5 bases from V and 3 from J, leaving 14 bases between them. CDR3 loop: CASSGLDLDYEQYF. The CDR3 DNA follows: TGTGCCAGCAGTGGCCTAGACCTCGACTACGAGCAGTACTTC.

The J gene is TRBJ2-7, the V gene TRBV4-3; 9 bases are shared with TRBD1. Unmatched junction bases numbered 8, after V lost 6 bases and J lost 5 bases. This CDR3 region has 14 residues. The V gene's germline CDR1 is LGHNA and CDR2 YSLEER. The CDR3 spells CASSDTGGWNEQYF. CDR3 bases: TGCGCCAGCAGTGATACAGGGGGCTGGAACGAGCAGTACTTC.

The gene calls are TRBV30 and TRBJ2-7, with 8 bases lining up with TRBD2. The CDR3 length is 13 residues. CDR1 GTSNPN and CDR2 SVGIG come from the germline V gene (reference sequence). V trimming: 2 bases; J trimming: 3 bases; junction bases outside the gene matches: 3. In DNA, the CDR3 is TGTGCCTGGAGTTGGGCGGGAGGCTACGAGCAGTACTTC. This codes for CAWSWAGGYEQYF.

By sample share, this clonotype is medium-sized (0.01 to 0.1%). CDR3 amino acids: CASSGQSTGELFF. The CDR3 DNA reads TGTGCCAGCAGTGGACAGTCCACCGGGGAGCTGTTTTTT. The V gene is TRBV6-4, the J gene TRBJ2-2; D possibly corresponds to TRBD1 (5 bases). Trimming removed 4 bases at V and 4 bases at J, with 7 bases between. This CDR3 comprises 13 residues. CDR1 is MRHNA and CDR2 is SNTAGT in the germline V gene.

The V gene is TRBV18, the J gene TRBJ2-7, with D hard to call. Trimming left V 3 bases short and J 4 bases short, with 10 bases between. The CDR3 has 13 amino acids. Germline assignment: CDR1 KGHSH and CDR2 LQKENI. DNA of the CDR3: TGTGCCAGCTCACCGATGGATGAGTACGAGCAGTACTTC. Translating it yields CASSPMDEYEQYF.

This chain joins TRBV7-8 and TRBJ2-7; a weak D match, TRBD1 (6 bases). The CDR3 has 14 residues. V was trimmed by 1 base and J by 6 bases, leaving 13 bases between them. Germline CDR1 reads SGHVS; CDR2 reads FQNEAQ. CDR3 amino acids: CASSLGGLGGEQYF. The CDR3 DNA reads TGTGCCAGCAGCTTAGGGGGGCTAGGCGGCGAGCAGTACTTC.

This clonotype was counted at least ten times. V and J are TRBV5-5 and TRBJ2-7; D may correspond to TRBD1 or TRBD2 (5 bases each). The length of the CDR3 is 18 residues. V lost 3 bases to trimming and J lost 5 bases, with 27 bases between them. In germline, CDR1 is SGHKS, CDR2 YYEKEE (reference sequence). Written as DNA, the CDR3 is TGTGCCAGCAGCTCCCGAGGGGCAGGGACGGTACTTTCCCACGAGCAGTACTTC. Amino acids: CASSSRGAGTVLSHEQYF.

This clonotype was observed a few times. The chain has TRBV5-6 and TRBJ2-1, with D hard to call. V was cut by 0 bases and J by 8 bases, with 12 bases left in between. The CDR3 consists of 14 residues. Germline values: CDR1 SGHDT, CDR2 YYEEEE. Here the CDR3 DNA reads TGTGCCAGCAGCTTGGATGCGGAGAGATATGAGCAGTTCTTC. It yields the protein CASSLDAERYEQFF.

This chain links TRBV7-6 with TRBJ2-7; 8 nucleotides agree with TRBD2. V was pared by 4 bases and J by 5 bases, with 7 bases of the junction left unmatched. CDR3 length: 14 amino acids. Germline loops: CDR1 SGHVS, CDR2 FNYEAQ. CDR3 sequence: CASSYSGVLDEQYF. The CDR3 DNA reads TGTGCCAGCAGCTATAGCGGGGTGCTGGACGAGCAGTACTTC.

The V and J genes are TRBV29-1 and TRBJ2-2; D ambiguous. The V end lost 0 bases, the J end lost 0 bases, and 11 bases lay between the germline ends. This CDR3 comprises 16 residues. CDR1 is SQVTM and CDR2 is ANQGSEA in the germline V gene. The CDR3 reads CSVEDHLAANTGELFF. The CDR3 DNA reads TGCAGCGTTGAAGATCACCTCGCGGCGAACACCGGGGAGCTGTTTTTT.

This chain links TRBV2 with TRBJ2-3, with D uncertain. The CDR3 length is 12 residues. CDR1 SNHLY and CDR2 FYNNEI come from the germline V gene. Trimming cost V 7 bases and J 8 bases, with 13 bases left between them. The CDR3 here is CASTGPSGTQYF. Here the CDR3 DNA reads TGTGCCAGCACCGGCCCCTCGGGTACGCAGTATTTT. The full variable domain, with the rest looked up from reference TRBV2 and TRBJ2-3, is EPEVTQTPSHQVTQMGQEVILRCVPISNHLYFYWYRQILGQKVEFLVSFYNNEISEKSEIFDDQFSVERPDGSNFTLKIRSTKLEDSAMYFCASTGPSGTQYFGPGTRLTVL.

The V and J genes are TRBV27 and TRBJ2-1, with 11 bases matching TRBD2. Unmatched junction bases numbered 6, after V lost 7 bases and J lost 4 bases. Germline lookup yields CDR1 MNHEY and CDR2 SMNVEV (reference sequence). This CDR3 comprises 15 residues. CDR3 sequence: CASTAGTSGYNEQFF. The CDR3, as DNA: TGTGCCAGCACGGCCGGGACTAGCGGTTACAATGAGCAGTTCTTC.

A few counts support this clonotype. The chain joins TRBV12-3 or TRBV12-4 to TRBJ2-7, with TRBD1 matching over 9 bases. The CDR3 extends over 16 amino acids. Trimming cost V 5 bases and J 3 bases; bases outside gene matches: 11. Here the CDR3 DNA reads TGTGCCAGCAGTCCAGCCGGGACAGGGTTTCTCTACGAGCAGTACTTC. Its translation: CASSPAGTGFLYEQYF.

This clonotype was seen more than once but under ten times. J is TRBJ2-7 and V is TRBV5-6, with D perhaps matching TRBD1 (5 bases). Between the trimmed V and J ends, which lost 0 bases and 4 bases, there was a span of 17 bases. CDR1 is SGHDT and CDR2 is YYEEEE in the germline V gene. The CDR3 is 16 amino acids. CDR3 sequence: CASSLDPNRMLYEQYF. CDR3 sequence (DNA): TGTGCCAGCAGCTTGGACCCCAACAGGATGCTGTACGAGCAGTACTTC.

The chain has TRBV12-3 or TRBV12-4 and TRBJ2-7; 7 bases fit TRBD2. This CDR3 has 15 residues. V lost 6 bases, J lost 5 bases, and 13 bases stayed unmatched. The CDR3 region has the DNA TGTGCCAGCAGCCCCGGACTAGGGAGTAGAAACGAGCAGTACTTC. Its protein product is CASSPGLGSRNEQYF.

CDR3 amino acids: CASMLGGAGNEQFF. CDR3 DNA sequence: TGCGCCAGCATGCTAGGGGGCGCGGGCAATGAGCAGTTCTTC. The gene calls are TRBV5-1 and TRBJ2-1; 7 nucleotides match TRBD1. The V segment lost 6 bases and the J segment 6 bases; nucleotides outside the gene matches: 9. The CDR3 has 14 residues. The germline gives CDR1 SGHRS, CDR2 YFSETQ.

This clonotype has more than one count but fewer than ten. In nucleotides, the CDR3 is TGTGCCAGCAGCCAAGATGCTCCGGGACTTAGCTACGAGCAGTACTTC. It is translated as CASSQDAPGLSYEQYF. The chain couples TRBV4-2 to TRBJ2-7, with D maybe TRBD2 (6 bases). The CDR3 runs 16 residues. The germline V gene has CDR1 LGHNA and CDR2 YNFKEQ. Trimming removed 0 bases from V and 3 bases from J, with 15 bases in between.

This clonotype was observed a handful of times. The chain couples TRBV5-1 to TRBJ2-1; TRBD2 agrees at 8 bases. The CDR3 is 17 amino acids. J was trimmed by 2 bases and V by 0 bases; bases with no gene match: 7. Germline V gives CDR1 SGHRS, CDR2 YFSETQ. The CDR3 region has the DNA TGCGCCAGCAGCTTGGCAGGTGCGGGAGGCCCCTACAATGAGCAGTTCTTC. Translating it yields CASSLAGAGGPYNEQFF.

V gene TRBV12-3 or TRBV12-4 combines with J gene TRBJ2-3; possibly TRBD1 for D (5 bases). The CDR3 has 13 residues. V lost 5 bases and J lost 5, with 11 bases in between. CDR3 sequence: CASSPTGKDTQYF. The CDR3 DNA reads TGTGCCAGCAGTCCCACAGGAAAAGATACGCAGTATTTT.

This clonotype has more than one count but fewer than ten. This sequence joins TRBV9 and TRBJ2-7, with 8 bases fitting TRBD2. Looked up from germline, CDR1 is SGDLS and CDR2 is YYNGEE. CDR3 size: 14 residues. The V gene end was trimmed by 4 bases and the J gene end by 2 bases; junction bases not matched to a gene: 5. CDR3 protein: CASSRGGATYEQYF. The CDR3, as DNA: TGTGCCAGCAGCCGGGGGGGGGCAACCTACGAGCAGTACTTC.

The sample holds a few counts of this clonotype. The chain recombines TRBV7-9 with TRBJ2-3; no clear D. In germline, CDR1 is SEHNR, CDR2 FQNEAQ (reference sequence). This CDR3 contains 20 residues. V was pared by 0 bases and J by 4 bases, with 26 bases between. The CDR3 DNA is TGTGCCAGCAGCTTAGCTTACAACCCAGAGCGACCAATGGCGGCAGATACGCAGTATTTT. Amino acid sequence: CASSLAYNPERPMAADTQYF. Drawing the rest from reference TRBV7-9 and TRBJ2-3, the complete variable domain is DTGVSQNPRHKITKRGQNVTFRCDPISEHNRLYWYRQTLGQGPEFLTYFQNEAQLEKSRLLSDRFSAERPKGSFSTLEIQRTEQGDSAMYLCASSLAYNPERPMAADTQYFGPGTRLTVL.